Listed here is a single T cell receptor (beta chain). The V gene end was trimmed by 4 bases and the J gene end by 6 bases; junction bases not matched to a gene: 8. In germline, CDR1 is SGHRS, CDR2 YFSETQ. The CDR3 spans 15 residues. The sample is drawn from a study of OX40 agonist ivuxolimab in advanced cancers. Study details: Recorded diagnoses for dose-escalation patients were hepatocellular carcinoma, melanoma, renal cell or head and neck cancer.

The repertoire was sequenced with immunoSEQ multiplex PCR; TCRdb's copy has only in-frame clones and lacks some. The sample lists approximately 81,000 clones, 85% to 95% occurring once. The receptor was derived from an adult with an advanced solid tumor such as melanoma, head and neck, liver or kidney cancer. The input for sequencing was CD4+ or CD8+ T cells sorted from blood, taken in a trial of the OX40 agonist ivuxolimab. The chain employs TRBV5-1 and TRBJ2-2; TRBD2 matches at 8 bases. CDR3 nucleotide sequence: TGCGCCAGCAGCGGGGGACTAGATCAGGCCGGGGAGCTGTTTTTT. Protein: CASSGGLDQAGELFF.